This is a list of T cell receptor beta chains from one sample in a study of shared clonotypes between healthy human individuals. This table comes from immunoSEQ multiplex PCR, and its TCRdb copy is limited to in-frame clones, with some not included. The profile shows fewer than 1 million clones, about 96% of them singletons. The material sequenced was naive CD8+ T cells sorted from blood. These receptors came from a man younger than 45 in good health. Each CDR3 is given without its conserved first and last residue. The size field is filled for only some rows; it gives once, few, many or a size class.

CDR3: ASSVARDSYNEQF; V: TRBV18; size: once
CDR3: ASKGVQTNEKLF; V: TRBV19; size: -
CDR3: ASSYPAGTQQF; V: TRBV6-6; size: -
CDR3: ASIGERYEQY; V: TRBV2; size: -
CDR3: ASTDRGRTDEQY; V: TRBV27; size: -
CDR3: AISDRGQGYNEQF; V: TRBV10-3; size: -
CDR3: ASSVWDGQTQY; V: TRBV6-1; size: once
CDR3: ASSQGGLAGPYNEQF; V: TRBV4-1; size: -
CDR3: ASSEWADTQY; V: TRBV25-1; size: -
CDR3: ASSESRGSTDTQY; V: TRBV10-1; size: -
CDR3: ASSLGEAPYEQY; V: TRBV7-9; size: once
CDR3: ASSPQTSGASDTGELF; V: TRBV13; size: -
CDR3: ASSPRSGVETQY; V: TRBV5-4; size: -
CDR3: ASSPTSGIPYTDTQY; V: TRBV18; size: -
CDR3: ASSVGGIEQF; V: TRBV9; size: -
CDR3: ASSPRAGVGDEQF; V: TRBV4-1; size: once
CDR3: ASTNYEQY; V: TRBV6-5; size: -
CDR3: ASSISGSSYNEQF; V: TRBV7-6; size: once
CDR3: ASSGGGELF; V: TRBV25-1; size: few
CDR3: ASSNRELSRQGDGYT; V: TRBV21-1; size: -
CDR3: ASSYLGASYEQY; V: TRBV6-6; size: -
CDR3: ASSLIPGELF; V: TRBV5-1; size: -
CDR3: ASSAHNEQF; V: TRBV9; size: -
CDR3: ASSPGQGPTDTQY; V: TRBV7-6; size: -
CDR3: ASIGGDSNQPQH; V: TRBV6-1; size: -
CDR3: ASSSFKTGVEQY; V: TRBV6-5; size: once
CDR3: ASSETGAGEQY; V: TRBV7-2; size: -
CDR3: ASKETSGSYEQY; V: TRBV6-6; size: -
CDR3: ASSPPKMASPADTQY; V: TRBV5-6; size: -
CDR3: ASRGLYPTDTQY; V: TRBV11-2; size: -
CDR3: ASSPGSGPQH; V: TRBV7-9; size: -
CDR3: ASSPGTYNEQF; V: TRBV7-9; size: once
CDR3: ATSRYRTSGNYNEQF; V: TRBV15; size: -
CDR3: ASSLGATGANVLT; V: TRBV27; size: -
CDR3: ASSITQTSGWY; V: TRBV27; size: -
CDR3: ASMGVNLYEQY; V: TRBV27; size: -
CDR3: ASSLVRFRDRGIQTEAF; V: TRBV5-1; size: -
CDR3: ASSPPNRGTGELF; V: TRBV18; size: few
CDR3: ASKIDRDSNQPQH; V: TRBV19; size: -
CDR3: ASSLRGNTEAF; V: TRBV27; size: -
CDR3: ATSREGHYEQY; V: TRBV15; size: -
CDR3: AIPVAGVAYEQY; V: TRBV7-9; size: -
CDR3: ASSQYKNTEAF; V: TRBV14; size: -
CDR3: ASSLGWGNEVYNEQF; V: TRBV7-9; size: -
CDR3: ASSYGDSSPGLF; V: TRBV5-4; size: -
CDR3: ASSPGVDTQY; V: TRBV25-1; size: -
CDR3: ASSRIGTYEQY; V: TRBV4-1; size: -
CDR3: ASSFQGPNTGELF; V: TRBV7-9; size: -
CDR3: ASSLDPGQDLEAYEQY; V: TRBV11-3; size: -
CDR3: ASSPGGGNTEAF; V: TRBV19; size: once
CDR3: SVTLVGAPGTQY; V: TRBV29-1; size: -
CDR3: ASSPAGTGNAHTQY; V: TRBV14; size: -
CDR3: ASRGGLGNQPQH; V: TRBV27; size: -
CDR3: ASSQDWGPPYEQY; V: TRBV4-1; size: once
CDR3: ASNDGPNQPQH; V: TRBV6-6; size: -
CDR3: ASNVGTYQETQY; V: TRBV5-6; size: -
CDR3: ASSLSSGRGRRYEQY; V: TRBV5-8; size: -
CDR3: ASSRTGGSLETQY; V: TRBV5-1; size: -
CDR3: ASSLIPQGVGIYNEQF; V: TRBV11-2; size: -
CDR3: ASSSGRRYEQY; V: TRBV28; size: few